The sequence of this TCR beta chain was determined in a study of glioma-infiltrating T cells after dendritic cell vaccination. Study information: At biweekly intervals, patients got three intradermal dendritic cell vaccine injections.

The method was immunoSEQ multiplex PCR; TCRdb's version includes in-frame clones alone and lacks a portion of them. Of just under 85,000 clones listed, about 87% are singletons. This clone was recorded only once. V was pared by 4 bases and J by 5 bases, with 9 bases of the junction left unmatched. Germline CDR1 is SGHRS and CDR2 is YFSETQ. The CDR3 is 16 residues long. The source material was blood, sampled before dendritic cell vaccination. The rearrangement joins TRBV5-1 to TRBJ2-3, with TRBD2 matching 11 bases. The origin of this receptor is a human donor with glioblastoma. CDR3: CASSLDSGGAGDTQYF. DNA of the CDR3: TGCGCCAGCAGCCTTGATAGCGGGGGGGCCGGAGATACGCAGTATTTT. The full variable domain, with the rest looked up from reference TRBV5-1 and TRBJ2-3, is KAGVTQTPRYLIKTRGQQVTLSCSPISGHRSVSWYQQTPGQGLQFLFEYFSETQRNKGNFPGRFSGRQFSNSRSEMNVSTLELGDSALYLCASSLDSGGAGDTQYFGPGTRLTVL.